These 32 T cell receptor beta chains came from one sample sequenced in a study of cytomegalovirus exposure and HLA in healthy donors. In the PCR, 60 Vbeta and 13 Jbeta primers were used. Assay used: immunoSEQ multiplex PCR; TCRdb lists only in-frame clones, some missing. The sample consists of more than 50,000 clones, 85% of them appearing once. The sample comprised PBMCs. The receptor source for this set is a female donor in good health and CMV-seronegative.

The V gene is TRBV5-1, the J gene TRBJ1-4, with D possibly being TRBD1 (6 bases). The length of the CDR3 is 17 residues. Trimming pared 2 bases from V and 0 bases from J, leaving 14 bases between. The germline CDR1 and CDR2 sequences are SGHRS and YFSETQ. CDR3 region: CASSFTGTTATNEKLFF. In DNA, the CDR3 is TGCGCCAGCAGCTTTACAGGGACTACGGCAACTAATGAAAAACTGTTTTTT.

The gene calls are TRBV6-5 and TRBJ2-2, with 11 bases aligning to TRBD1. V shed 6 bases, J shed 7 bases, and the junction held 7 bases outside the gene matches. The germline gives CDR1 MNHEY, CDR2 SVGAGI. The CDR3 length is 15 residues. CDR3 region: CASSPGTGGFGELFF. The DNA of the CDR3 is TGTGCCAGCAGCCCCGGGACAGGGGGTTTCGGGGAGCTGTTTTTT.

This clone has only one observation. The chain joins TRBV6-5 to TRBJ1-2; no firm D call. The CDR3 consists of 13 residues. Between the trimmed V and J ends, which lost 2 bases and 5 bases, there was a span of 9 bases. In germline, CDR1 is MNHEY, CDR2 SVGAGI. For the CDR3, the DNA is TGTGCCAGCAGTTACGCGCGGGAATATGGCTACACCTTC. Its translation: CASSYAREYGYTF.

This clone appeared a few times. The chain uses TRBV27 and TRBJ2-7, with 7 bases fitting TRBD1. V gave up 6 bases and J gave up 0 bases; unmatched junction bases: 8. Germline CDR1 is MNHEY and CDR2 is SMNVEV (reference sequence). CDR3 size: 15 residues. CDR3 in DNA: TGTGCCAGCAGCAAGCCGGGACAGAGCTCCTACGAGCAGTACTTC. This codes for CASSKPGQSSYEQYF.

This clone occurred a few times. The chain uses TRBV7-2 and TRBJ1-4, with 7 bases that match TRBD1. There are 14 residues in the CDR3. Germline V gene lookup returns CDR1 SGHTA and CDR2 FQGNSA. Losses at the gene ends were 0 bases for V and 8 bases for J; bases not matched to a gene: 3. The CDR3 nucleotides read TGTGCCAGCAGCTTAGCGCGACAGGGCGAAAAACTGTTTTTT. The encoded protein is CASSLARQGEKLFF. The variable domain in full, completed from reference TRBV7-2 and TRBJ1-4, reads GAGVSQSPSNKVTEKGKDVELRCDPISGHTALYWYRQSLGQGLEFLIYFQGNSAPDKSGLPSDRFSAERTGGSVSTLTIQRTQQEDSAVYLCASSLARQGEKLFFGSGTQLSVL.

The rearrangement uses TRBV21-1 and TRBJ2-7; the DNA was not used to check the table's D call, TRBD2. TRBV21-1 is given as a pseudogene. This CDR3 contains 16 residues. CDR3 bases: TGTGCCAGCAGCTTCCGGGTCGAGCAAAAAACCTACGAGCAGTACTTC. This codes for CASSFRVEQKTYEQYF.

This clone was detected only a few times. The V and J genes are TRBV2 and TRBJ1-5; no definite D call. V was trimmed by 3 bases and J by 13 bases, leaving 13 bases between them. The germline CDR1 and CDR2 sequences are SNHLY and FYNNEI. There are 12 residues in the CDR3. Written as DNA, the CDR3 is TGTGCCAGCAGTGACCTTGCCCTGGAGCAGCATTTT. Residues: CASSDLALEQHF.

The rearrangement links TRBV18 to TRBJ2-5, with 7 bases that match TRBD1. The V segment lost 6 bases and the J segment 3 bases; nucleotides outside the gene matches: 10. This CDR3 has 15 residues. Germline CDR1 is KGHSH and CDR2 is LQKENI. The CDR3 DNA sequence: TGTGCCAGCTCGCCTAATTTGGGACAGAAAGAGACCCAGTACTTC. It yields the protein CASSPNLGQKETQYF. The full variable domain, in which reference TRBV18 and TRBJ2-5 provide the parts outside the CDR3, is NAGVMQNPRHLVRRRGQEARLRCSPMKGHSHVYWYRQLPEEGLKFMVYLQKENIIDESGMPKERFSAEFPKEGPSILRIQQVVRGDSAAYFCASSPNLGQKETQYFGPGTRLLVL.

V gene TRBV20-1 combines with J gene TRBJ2-7, with a possible D match to TRBD1 (6 bases). This CDR3 is built from 11 residues. Trimming took off 5 bases at V and 3 bases at J, with 8 bases between the two ends. CDR1 is DFQATT and CDR2 is SNEGSKA in the germline V gene (reference sequence). The CDR3 is CSASRGYEQYF. The CDR3 DNA reads as TGCAGTGCTTCCAGGGGCTACGAGCAGTACTTC.

In its sample, this clone was seen once. The V call is TRBV27, the J call TRBJ1-2; D call uncertain. The CDR3 consists of 13 residues. The germline CDR1 and CDR2 sequences are MNHEY and SMNVEV (reference sequence). V dropped 5 bases and J dropped 7 bases, with 14 bases sitting between them. CDR3 coding DNA: TGTGCCAGCAGTCTGGGAGGGCGCCCTGGCTACACCTTC. This gives the protein CASSLGGRPGYTF.

Regarding this clone: A read error may account for a junction end that differs from germline. The rearrangement links TRBV6-5 to TRBJ2-7; D is unclear. This CDR3 has 13 residues. Germline V gives CDR1 MNHEY, CDR2 SVGAGI. DNA of the CDR3: TGTGCCAGCAGCTACTTACAGTCCTACGAGCAGTACTTC. Translated, it gives CASSYLQSYEQYF.

The chain has TRBV5-8 and TRBJ2-7; 8 bases match TRBD1. Looked up from germline, CDR1 is SGHTS and CDR2 is YDEGEE. The CDR3 has 14 residues. V lost 4 bases to trimming and J lost 2 bases; unmatched junction nucleotides: 5. The CDR3 is CASSAGQGTYEQYF. DNA of the CDR3: TGTGCCAGCAGCGCCGGACAGGGCACCTACGAGCAGTACTTC.

The J gene is TRBJ1-2, the V gene TRBV2, with no clear D. CDR1 and CDR2 (germline): SNHLY, FYNNEI. The CDR3 has 15 residues. V was trimmed by 4 bases and J by 1 base, leaving 13 bases between them. The CDR3 sequence is CASSGAGAYNYGYTF. The CDR3 DNA sequence: TGTGCCAGCAGTGGGGCTGGCGCATATAACTATGGCTACACCTTC.

This chain connects TRBV15 to TRBJ2-5; TRBD1 aligns across 9 bases. The germline V gene has CDR1 LNHNV and CDR2 YYDKDF (reference sequence). The ends lost 0 bases at V and 5 bases at J; junction bases unmatched: 22. The CDR3 extends over 21 amino acids. CDR3 sequence (DNA): TGTGCCACCAGCAGAGATGGAGCTACGACAGGGGGTCGACTGGGTGGCGAGACCCAGTACTTC. Amino acids: CATSRDGATTGGRLGGETQYF.

This clone was detected only a few times. The J gene is TRBJ1-4, the V gene TRBV19; TRBD1 aligns across 9 bases. This CDR3 is built from 15 residues. After removal of 6 bases from V and 3 bases from J, the junction contained 5 bases not matched to a gene. Per germline, CDR1 LNHDA and CDR2 SQIVND (reference sequence). CDR3 DNA: TGTGCCAGTAGGGACAGGGGCGAGGCTAATGAAAAACTGTTTTTT. Its translation is CASRDRGEANEKLFF. The variable domain in full, with the rest retrieved from reference TRBV19 and TRBJ1-4, is DGGITQSPKYLFRKEGQNVTLSCEQNLNHDAMYWYRQDPGQGLRLIYYSQIVNDFQKGDIAEGYSVSREKKESFPLTVTSAQKNPTAFYLCASRDRGEANEKLFFGSGTQLSVL.

The chain uses TRBV10-3 and TRBJ2-5; a possible D gene is TRBD2 (6 bases). Germline CDR1 reads ENHRY; CDR2 reads SYGVKD. The CDR3 is made up of 15 amino acids. The ends were cut back, 4 bases at V and 2 bases at J, with 14 bases in the middle. Here the CDR3 reads CAISGMGGPQETQYF. The CDR3 region has the DNA TGTGCCATCAGTGGAATGGGAGGCCCACAAGAGACCCAGTACTTC.

The rearrangement links TRBV9 to TRBJ1-1, with D perhaps matching TRBD1 (6 bases). Per the germline V gene, CDR1 is SGDLS and CDR2 is YYNGEE. Trimming cost V 0 bases and J 5 bases, with 11 bases left between them. This CDR3 is 14 amino acids long. CDR3 coding DNA: TGTGCCAGCAGCGTAGGGCAGGGGCCGACTGAAGCTTTCTTT. Protein sequence: CASSVGQGPTEAFF.

This chain joins TRBV23-1 and TRBJ1-3, with TRBD1 as a possible D gene (5 bases). TRBV23-1 belongs to the ORF category, with a function that is uncertain. The V end lost 6 bases, the J end lost 1 base, and 25 bases lay between the germline ends. This CDR3 has 19 amino acids. CDR3 loop: CASSLRALDRTLSGNTIYF. CDR3 DNA sequence: TGCGCCAGCAGCCTCCGAGCGCTCGACAGAACGCTTTCTGGAAACACCATATATTTT.

This clone was counted only a few times. This chain links TRBV6-5 with TRBJ2-7, with 9 positions matching TRBD1. This CDR3 region has 14 residues. Germline values: CDR1 MNHEY, CDR2 SVGAGI. Unmatched junction bases numbered 9, after V lost 11 bases and J lost 1 base. CDR3 sequence (DNA): TGTGCCGTTACAGACAGGGGGTATTCCTACGAGCAGTACTTC. It is translated as CAVTDRGYSYEQYF.

V is TRBV19 and J is TRBJ2-7; 14 bases map to TRBD2. J lost 4 bases, V lost 5 bases, and 4 bases had no gene match. Germline loops: CDR1 LNHDA, CDR2 SQIVND (reference sequence). The CDR3 covers 15 residues. The CDR3 bases are TGTGCCAGTAGTGCCGGGACTAGCGGGGGTTACGAGCAGTACTTC. Translating gives CASSAGTSGGYEQYF.

With regard to this clone: Different DNA sequences within this sample yield the same CDR3. CDR3 region: CASSQTRGTLAYNEQFF. In DNA form, the CDR3 reads TGTGCCAGCAGCCAAACCCGAGGGACTTTGGCTTACAATGAGCAGTTCTTC. The rearrangement links TRBV4-2 to TRBJ2-1; D may be TRBD2 (6 bases). V lost 2 bases and J lost 4, with 18 bases in between. This CDR3 has 17 amino acids. Germline CDR1 reads LGHNA; CDR2 reads YNFKEQ.

This clone ranks as medium-sized (0.01 to 0.1%). The gene calls are TRBV18 and TRBJ1-6; possible D gene TRBD1, 5 bases. V was clipped by 6 bases and J by 5 bases, with 11 bases between them. This CDR3 has 14 amino acids. The germline V gene encodes CDR1 KGHSH and CDR2 LQKENI. CDR3 in amino acids: CASSLTENNSPLHF. The CDR3 DNA sequence: TGTGCCAGCTCCCTGACAGAGAATAATTCACCCCTCCACTTT.

This chain connects TRBV7-3 to TRBJ2-1; TRBD2 matches 7 bases. V was pared by 3 bases and J by 5 bases, with 7 bases of the junction left unmatched. In germline, CDR1 is SGHTA, CDR2 FQGTGA. This CDR3 has 15 amino acids. This chain's CDR3 is CASSFESGNHNEQFF. For the CDR3, the DNA is TGTGCCAGCAGCTTTGAAAGCGGGAACCACAATGAGCAGTTCTTC.

The gene calls are TRBV23-1 and TRBJ2-7; TRBD1 aligns across 10 bases. TRBV23-1 is identified as an open reading frame with a role that is uncertain. Trimming at V came to 3 bases and at J to 1 base, leaving 3 bases not matched to a gene. This CDR3 comprises 15 residues. CDR3 loop: CASSQPGQGSYEQYF. The CDR3 nucleotides are TGCGCCAGCAGTCAGCCGGGACAGGGGTCCTACGAGCAGTACTTC.

The chain carries TRBV4-2 and TRBJ2-1; possible D gene TRBD2, 6 bases. Germline V lookup: CDR1 LGHNA, CDR2 YNFKEQ. CDR3 length equals 15 residues. V gave up 4 bases and J gave up 0 bases, with 10 bases separating them. CDR3 in DNA: TGTGCCAGCAGCCTTAGCGGAAGCTCCTACAATGAGCAGTTCTTC. This gives the protein CASSLSGSSYNEQFF.

Only one count was recorded for this clone. The chain links TRBV28 to TRBJ2-7; 11 bases line up with TRBD2. J was trimmed by 3 bases and V by 4 bases; bases with no gene match: 14. CDR1 MDHEN and CDR2 SYDVKM come from the germline V gene. The CDR3 contains 18 residues. This CDR3 is CASSSIYPASGRNYEQYF. The CDR3, as DNA: TGTGCCAGCAGTTCTATATATCCCGCTAGCGGGAGGAACTACGAGCAGTACTTC.

As for this clone: Different DNA sequences within this sample yield the same CDR3. V usage is TRBV7-6 and J usage is TRBJ2-7; 7 bases are shared with TRBD1. V lost 1 base and J lost 4; bases outside the gene matches: 1. CDR3 length: 13 residues. Germline V gene sequence: CDR1 SGHVS, CDR2 FNYEAQ. For the CDR3, the DNA is TGTGCCAGCAGCTTAGGGACAGGTTACGAGCAGTACTTC. Protein product: CASSLGTGYEQYF.

This chain uses TRBV6-6 with TRBJ1-2; D may be TRBD1 (6 bases). V lost 8 bases to trimming and J lost 8 bases, with 21 bases between them. The CDR3 contains 14 residues. CDR1 MNHNY and CDR2 SVGAGI come from the germline V gene (reference sequence). The CDR3 sequence: CASSSPEGGGGYTF. DNA of the CDR3: TGTGCCAGCTCGTCTCCAGAAGGGGGTGGGGGCTACACCTTC.

The rearrangement uses TRBV4-1 and TRBJ1-5; D not certain. Germline lookup yields CDR1 MGHRA and CDR2 YSYEKL. V was cut by 1 base and J by 7 bases, with 17 bases left in between. The CDR3 covers 16 residues. This CDR3 is CASSQVAASIVQPQHF. The CDR3 nucleotides are TGCGCCAGCAGCCAAGTCGCCGCCTCGATAGTCCAGCCCCAGCATTTT.

This rearrangement joins TRBV5-4 to TRBJ2-3; the match to TRBD2 covers 8 bases. Germline V gene sequence: CDR1 SGHNT, CDR2 YYREEE (reference sequence). J lost 4 bases, V lost 4 bases, and 8 bases had no gene match. This CDR3 comprises 15 residues. CDR3 coding DNA: TGTGCCAGCAGCGATTCCGGGACTAGGGCAGATACGCAGTATTTT. This encodes CASSDSGTRADTQYF.

The chain uses TRBV27 and TRBJ2-5; D may be TRBD2 (5 bases). The V gene's germline CDR1 is MNHEY and CDR2 SMNVEV (reference sequence). The CDR3 covers 15 residues. The V end was cut by 5 bases, the J end by 0 bases, with 13 bases between. CDR3 sequence: CASSTRPDYQETQYF. CDR3 nucleotide sequence: TGTGCCAGCAGTACTCGGCCGGACTACCAAGAGACCCAGTACTTC.

The chain is built from TRBV30 and TRBJ1-1; possible D gene TRBD1, 6 bases. Trimming removed 1 base from V and 1 base from J, with 25 bases in between. Germline CDR1 and CDR2: GTSNPN and SVGIG (reference sequence). The CDR3 has 19 amino acids. The DNA for the CDR3 is TGTGCCTGGAGTGAACAGGGCATCTATCCCATCGCGACGAACACTGAAGCTTTCTTT. It translates to CAWSEQGIYPIATNTEAFF. The whole variable domain, remainder taken from reference TRBV30 and TRBJ1-1, is SQTIHQWPATLVQPVGSPLSLECTVEGTSNPNLYWYRQAAGRGLQLLFYSVGIGQISSEVPQNLSASRPQDRQFILSSKKLLLSDSGFYLCAWSEQGIYPIATNTEAFFGQGTRLTVV.